This record looks at one T cell receptor beta chain sequence and its context. Its cognate antigen is unknown. The CDR3 is 14 amino acids. V was cut by 6 bases and J by 7 bases, with 19 bases left in between. This specimen comes from a study of T cells after yellow fever vaccination. The study's findings and limits: The secondary T-cell response peaked on day 5, not day 15, but was weaker.

A process of 5'RACE template switching, which added a universal primer site and UMIs, was used to make TCR cDNA. One entry per CDR3 protein, called by TCRdb with MiXCR from the 5' RACE reads. The data contain some 500,000 distinct CDR3 sequences, around an eighth of them singletons. The specimen comprised PBMCs, sampled on the day of the yellow fever booster vaccination. The receptor's source is a man aged 25 to 40 who received the YFV17D yellow fever vaccine. The V and J genes are TRBV12-3 or TRBV12-4 and TRBJ2-7; D gene unclear. The DNA for the CDR3 is TGTGCCAGCAGCCGATCCCCGGTCAAAGATGAGCAGTACTTC. Translated: CASSRSPVKDEQYF.